This T cell receptor beta chain was retrieved from a study of T-cell memory formation after mild COVID-19 (dated by TCRdb to the early 2020s). Describing the broader study: TCR sequence clusters from the two donors were found to be largely donor specific. Longitudinal TCRalpha and TCRbeta repertoire sequencing tracked T-cell clones expanding and contracting after mild COVID-19 in two donors. The cohort comprised two young, previously healthy adult volunteers, one female and one male. The study at large found these results: The study included only two mild cases, and larger cohorts that include severe cases with pre-infection samples were judged to be necessary. SARS-CoV-2 specificity was not confirmed for the second-wave clones peaking on day 37. Some responding clones were detected in pre-infection memory, which suggested that pre-existing cross-reactive memory T cells had joined the SARS-CoV-2 response. From day 15 to 85, contracting clones showed balanced CD4/CD8 phenotypes, whereas a second wave of clones that expanded from day 15 to 37 leaned towards CD4+. Contracting CD4+ clones turned up mainly in the CM and EM memory subsets, whereas EMRA was where CD8+ clones were enriched.

TCRdb lists the instrument as Illumina NovaSeq 6000. TCRalpha and TCRbeta cDNA libraries were constructed by 5'RACE with constant-segment primers, with sample barcodes and unique molecular identifiers being introduced. RNA was extracted from every sample with Trizol reagent. Libraries were amplified in two PCR steps, with a second sample barcode and Illumina TruSeq adapters added in the second step. Sequencing of libraries was performed on an Illumina NovaSeq with 2 x 150 bp paired-end reads. In the source study's methods: With migec v1.2.7, reads were demultiplexed and then collapsed into UMI-guided consensus sequences. Using mixcr v2.1.11, UMI consensuses were aligned to TRA and TRB V and J templates and then assembled into clonotypes. Expanded or contracted clonotypes were those called significant by both edgeR and NoisET, with noise models trained on biological replicates. For edgeR calls, a false discovery rate-adjusted p below 0.01 and a log2 fold-change threshold of 1 were applied. PCA with hierarchical clustering of max-normalized trajectories of the 1000 most abundant clonotypes was used as exploratory dynamics analysis. The CD4 or CD8 phenotype of responding clones was assigned using the separately sequenced CD4+ and CD8+ repertoires. TCRdb trimmed public reads at Q25 via fastp, called clones via MiXCR and kept in-frame beta chains. Identical CDR3 protein sequences are pooled into one entry, listed with their most common genes and DNA. These V and J calls rely on TCRdb rather than the paper's analysis. This sample gives around 310,000 distinct CDR3 sequences in total; more than 15% of them show up just once. The top ten constitute about a fifth of the sample.

In its sample, this clonotype was seen a few times. Its antigen is currently not known. There are no base qualities to consult, and no much larger clone falls within one base. Ficoll-Paque density gradient centrifugation was the method used to isolate PBMCs. CDR3 length: 16 amino acids, cysteine to phenylalanine. Only the CDR3 DNA stays, 48 bases, in frame from base 1. Sequencing input: PBMCs or a T cell subset sorted from them (not recorded which). The TCR was taken from a man aged 18-30 years who had mild COVID-19 (a few samples of this study predate the infection). The sample titles of this study are shuffled in the database, so cell type and time point are left out; the donor was told from shared clones. The rearranged chain carries TRBV3-2 and TRBJ2-1; the table names TRBD1, a call not compared with the DNA. TRBV3-2 is described as a pseudogene. The CDR3 protein: CASSHGLSSSYNEQFF. Here is the DNA: TGTGCCAGCAGCCACGGACTGTCGAGCTCCTACAATGAGCAGTTCTTC.